This is a list of T cell receptor beta chains from one sample in a study of PD-1 blockade in classical Hodgkin lymphoma. TCRdb's copy holds only in-frame clones and misses some; the assay was immunoSEQ multiplex PCR. The top ten hold 11% of the sample, which has tens of thousands of clones, approximately 78% seen once. Sequencing used peripheral blood mononuclear cells (PBMCs), obtained before the second cycle of nivolumab. Every receptor here comes from a human donor with classical Hodgkin lymphoma. CDR3s include the opening cysteine and the closing phenylalanine or tryptophan. D genes are given only for firm matches. Size is stated for part of the rows, as once, few or many counts, or as a class when the clone is expanded.

v_gene	j_gene	abundance	d_gene	CDR3aa	CDR3nt
TRBV6-8	TRBJ1-1	.	TRBD1	CASSPTGMNTEAFF	TGTGCCAGCAGCCCGACAGGGATGAACACTGAAGCTTTCTTT
TRBV28	TRBJ1-5	.	.	CASSSIDRFFF	TGTGCCAGCAGTTCGATCGACAGGTTTTTTTTT
TRBV9	TRBJ2-1	.	TRBD2	CASSPWTSGALDEQFF	TGTGCCAGCAGCCCCTGGACTAGCGGGGCCCTGGATGAGCAGTTCTTC
TRBV14	TRBJ2-3	.	TRBD1	CASSDDRGFGDTQYF	TGTGCCAGCAGTGACGACAGGGGGTTTGGAGATACGCAGTATTTT
TRBV11-2	TRBJ1-1	.	.	CASSFIYVGGPSKEAFF	TGTGCCAGCAGCTTTATTTATGTCGGGGGCCCATCTAAGGAAGCTTTCTTT
TRBV4-2	TRBJ2-1	.	.	CASSQTGDYNEQFF	TGTGCCAGCAGCCAGACCGGGGACTACAATGAGCAGTTCTTC
TRBV4-3	TRBJ2-4	.	.	CASSQDIVAGNIQYF	TGCGCCAGCAGCCAAGATATTGTGGCAGGGAACATTCAGTACTTC
TRBV10-3	TRBJ2-7	.	.	CATRWGVSYEQYF	TGTGCCACCCGCTGGGGGGTATCCTACGAGCAGTACTTC
TRBV9	TRBJ1-6	few	.	CASSPHPGGGGGNSPLHF	TGTGCCAGCAGCCCACATCCCGGGGGCGGTGGGGGTAATTCACCCCTCCACTTT
TRBV28	TRBJ2-3	.	.	CASSLRDTQYF	TGTGCCAGCAGTTTGAGAGATACGCAGTATTTT
TRBV7-3	TRBJ1-1	few	.	CASSLPGSPNTEAFF	TGTGCCAGCAGTCTACCTGGGAGCCCGAACACTGAAGCTTTCTTT
TRBV28	TRBJ2-5	.	.	CASSIPPGEETQYF	TGTGCCAGCAGCATCCCCCCTGGGGAAGAGACCCAGTACTTC
TRBV7-9	TRBJ2-5	few	TRBD1	CASSSWTGQETQYF	TGTGCCAGCAGCTCCTGGACAGGGCAAGAGACCCAGTACTTC
TRBV7-2	TRBJ2-7	.	.	CASSRQVNYEQYF	TGTGCCAGCAGCCGACAGGTGAACTACGAGCAGTACTTC
TRBV9	TRBJ2-6	.	.	CASSTPWGHLSGANVLTF	TGTGCCAGCAGCACCCCGTGGGGACACCTCTCTGGGGCCAACGTCCTGACTTTC
TRBV4-2	TRBJ1-6	.	TRBD1	CASSQEDPGTAFGSPLHF	TGTGCCAGCAGCCAAGAGGACCCGGGGACAGCGTTCGGATCACCCCTCCACTTT
TRBV7-8	TRBJ2-7	.	.	CASSSPYEQYF	TGTGCCAGCAGCTCCCCCTACGAGCAGTACTTC
TRBV7-6	TRBJ2-7	.	.	CASSLELGAEQYF	TGTGCCAGCAGCTTAGAATTGGGGGCCGAGCAGTACTTC
TRBV19	TRBJ1-2	once	.	CASTQQLLYGYTF	TGTGCCAGTACCCAACAGTTACTTTATGGCTACACCTTC
TRBV6-4	TRBJ2-1	.	.	CASSDSFEQFF	TGTGCCAGCAGTGACTCGTTTGAGCAGTTCTTC
TRBV5-4	TRBJ1-4	.	TRBD1	CASSRTGNNEKLFF	TGTGCCAGCAGCCGGACAGGGAACAATGAAAAACTGTTTTTT
TRBV4-1	TRBJ2-3	.	TRBD2	CASSQDGAGVSTDTQYF	TGCGCCAGCAGCCAAGACGGTGCGGGGGTTTCCACAGATACGCAGTATTTT
TRBV2	TRBJ2-3	.	.	CASIRAPHTDTQYF	TGTGCCAGCATCAGGGCACCCCACACAGATACGCAGTATTTT
TRBV5-1	TRBJ2-7	.	TRBD1	CASSLEGTGRSYEQYF	TGCGCCAGCAGCTTGGAAGGGACAGGGCGGTCCTACGAGCAGTACTTC
TRBV7-9	TRBJ2-1	.	.	CASSFSSDRRGNEQFF	TGTGCCAGCAGCTTCAGTTCCGACAGGCGAGGGAATGAGCAGTTCTTC
TRBV28	TRBJ2-2	.	.	CASSLFTAINTGELFF	TGTGCCAGCAGTTTATTTACAGCAATTAACACCGGGGAGCTGTTTTTT
TRBV10-3	TRBJ2-3	.	.	CAITAPRLADTQYF	TGTGCCATCACGGCCCCTCGTCTGGCAGATACGCAGTATTTT
TRBV5-6	TRBJ1-1	once	TRBD1	CASSPQGLRAGEAFF	TGTGCCAGCAGCCCACAGGGGTTACGGGCTGGTGAAGCTTTCTTT
TRBV10-3	TRBJ1-1	.	.	CAISESMASSYTEAFF	TGTGCCATCAGTGAGTCGATGGCTTCCAGCTACACTGAAGCTTTCTTT
TRBV27	TRBJ2-3	.	.	CASWGSGPTPYF	TGTGCCAGCTGGGGGTCGGGACCTACCCCGTATTTT
TRBV2	TRBJ1-5	.	.	CASSVGSGSQPQHF	TGTGCCAGCAGTGTGGGCAGTGGGTCTCAGCCCCAGCATTTT
TRBV25-1	TRBJ1-2	once	.	CASSEELGHGYTF	TGTGCCAGCAGTGAGGAGTTAGGGCATGGCTACACCTTC
TRBV4-3	TRBJ1-2	medium-sized	TRBD1	CASSQDREARGYTF	TGCGCCAGCAGCCAGGACAGGGAGGCACGCGGCTACACCTTC
TRBV27	TRBJ1-1	.	.	CASSLVGGQNTEAFF	TGTGCCAGCAGTTTGGTCGGGGGCCAGAACACTGAAGCTTTCTTT
TRBV7-2	TRBJ1-1	.	TRBD1	CASSQRQGWNTEAFF	TGTGCCAGCAGCCAGAGACAGGGGTGGAACACTGAAGCTTTCTTT
TRBV4-1	TRBJ1-2	.	.	CASSQDGGFYGYTF	TGCGCCAGCAGCCAAGATGGGGGGTTCTATGGCTACACCTTC
TRBV11-2	TRBJ1-6	.	TRBD1	CASSSTRTGFFNSPLHF	TGTGCCAGCAGCTCGACCCGGACAGGGTTTTTTAATTCACCCCTCCACTTT
TRBV14	TRBJ2-7	few	.	CASSQTRVEEQYF	TGTGCCAGCAGCCAGACACGTGTAGAAGAGCAGTACTTC
TRBV28	TRBJ2-2	.	.	CASSSDGEITGELFF	TGTGCCAGCAGTTCGGACGGGGAGATCACCGGGGAGCTGTTTTTT
TRBV6-4	TRBJ2-1	.	TRBD1	CASSPDRGNEQFF	TGTGCCAGCAGCCCGGACAGGGGAAATGAGCAGTTCTTC
TRBV4-3	TRBJ1-6	.	.	CASSQDEGVHPQSPLHF	TGCGCCAGCAGCCAAGATGAGGGGGTCCACCCGCAGTCACCCCTCCACTTT
TRBV11-2	TRBJ2-5	.	TRBD1	CASSLEGRTGAKETQYF	TGTGCCAGCAGCTTAGAGGGGCGGACAGGGGCCAAGGAGACCCAGTACTTC
TRBV5-6	TRBJ2-5	.	TRBD1	CASSSQGAETQYF	TGTGCCAGCAGCTCACAGGGGGCGGAGACCCAGTACTTC
TRBV2	TRBJ2-3	.	.	CASSEAGPERGASTDTQYF	TGTGCCAGCAGTGAAGCGGGGCCCGAACGGGGGGCGAGCACAGATACGCAGTATTTT
TRBV28	TRBJ2-7	.	.	CASSPIKIYEQYF	TGTGCCAGCAGCCCCATAAAGATCTACGAGCAGTACTTC
TRBV6-6	TRBJ2-7	.	.	CASSYDSGVGEQYF	TGTGCCAGCAGTTACGATTCAGGGGTCGGCGAGCAGTACTTC
TRBV27	TRBJ2-2	.	.	CASSLGGTGELFF	TGTGCCAGCAGTTTGGGTGGGACCGGGGAGCTGTTTTTT
TRBV4-3	TRBJ2-3	.	.	CASSHLLLRRGGDTQYF	TGCGCCAGCAGCCACTTACTCCTCCGGAGGGGCGGTGATACGCAGTATTTT
TRBV7-9	TRBJ2-5	.	.	CASSSQQGGLLGTQYF	TGTGCCAGCAGCTCCCAACAGGGAGGCCTACTAGGGACCCAGTACTTC
TRBV10-2	TRBJ1-1	.	.	CASRSLSNTEAFF	TGCGCCAGCAGGTCCCTTTCGAACACTGAAGCTTTCTTT
TRBV2	TRBJ1-1	.	.	CASSGQIQGSYDTEAFF	TGTGCCAGCAGTGGACAGATACAAGGGTCCTATGACACTGAAGCTTTCTTT
TRBV7-2	TRBJ1-4	.	.	CASRVTGRTNEKLFF	TGTGCCAGCAGAGTTACAGGGCGCACTAATGAAAAACTGTTTTTT
TRBV7-2	TRBJ1-2	.	.	CASSFEGLGYGYTF	TGTGCCAGCAGCTTCGAAGGGTTGGGGTATGGCTACACCTTC
TRBV4-1	TRBJ1-1	.	.	CASSQGGSEAFF	TGCGCCAGCAGCCAAGGTGGCAGCGAAGCTTTCTTT
TRBV28	TRBJ2-2	few	.	CASSLEPNTGELFF	TGTGCCAGCAGTTTAGAGCCTAACACCGGGGAGCTGTTTTTT